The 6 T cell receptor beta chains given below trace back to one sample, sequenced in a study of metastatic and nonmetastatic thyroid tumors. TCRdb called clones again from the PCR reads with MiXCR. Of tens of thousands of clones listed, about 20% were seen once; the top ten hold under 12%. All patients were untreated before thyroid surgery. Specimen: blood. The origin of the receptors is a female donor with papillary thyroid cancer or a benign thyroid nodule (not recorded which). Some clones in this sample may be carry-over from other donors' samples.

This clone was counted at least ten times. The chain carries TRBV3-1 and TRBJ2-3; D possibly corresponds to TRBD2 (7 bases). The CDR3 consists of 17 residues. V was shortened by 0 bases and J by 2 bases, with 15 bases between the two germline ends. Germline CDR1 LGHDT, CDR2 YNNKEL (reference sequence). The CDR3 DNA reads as TGTGCCAGCAGCCAAGAGGGGCGGGGGCCACCCACAGATACGCAGTATTTT. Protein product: CASSQEGRGPPTDTQYF.

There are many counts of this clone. CDR3 coding DNA: TGTGCCAGCAGCTTGTTTCAGGGCCCAGAAACTTATGGCTACACCTTC. Translating it yields CASSLFQGPETYGYTF. The chain couples TRBV5-4 to TRBJ1-2; maybe TRBD1 (5 bases). V was trimmed by 1 base and J by 5 bases, leaving 18 bases between them. This CDR3 is 16 amino acids long. Germline V gene data show CDR1 as SGHNT and CDR2 as YYREEE (reference sequence).

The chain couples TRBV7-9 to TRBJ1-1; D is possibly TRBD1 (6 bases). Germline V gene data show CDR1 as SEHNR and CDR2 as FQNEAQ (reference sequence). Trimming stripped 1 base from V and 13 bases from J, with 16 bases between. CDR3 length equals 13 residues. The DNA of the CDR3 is TGTGCCAGCAGCTTAGGTCGGGGGGCTAAAGTTTTCTTT. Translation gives CASSLGRGAKVFF.

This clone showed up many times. In nucleotides, the CDR3 is TGTGCCAGCAGCTTGGGGAGAGACTTCTTCTACGAGCAGTACTTC. Protein: CASSLGRDFFYEQYF. V usage is TRBV5-8 and J usage is TRBJ2-7; no reliable D call. With 0 bases removed from V and 3 bases from J, the gap between germline ends came to 13 bases. The CDR3 runs to 15 residues. Germline values: CDR1 SGHTS, CDR2 YDEGEE.

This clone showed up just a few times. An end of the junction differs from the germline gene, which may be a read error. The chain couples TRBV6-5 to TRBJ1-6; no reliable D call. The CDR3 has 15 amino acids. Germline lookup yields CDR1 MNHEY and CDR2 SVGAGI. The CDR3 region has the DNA TGTGCCAGCAGTTACTCTAGCTCCCATAATTCACCCCTCCACTTT. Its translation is CASSYSSSHNSPLHF.

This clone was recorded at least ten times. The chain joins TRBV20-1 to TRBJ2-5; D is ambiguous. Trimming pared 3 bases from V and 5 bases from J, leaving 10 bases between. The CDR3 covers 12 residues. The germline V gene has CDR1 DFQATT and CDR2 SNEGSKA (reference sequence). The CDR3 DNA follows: TGCAGTGCTAGTAAGGGATACGAGACCCAGTACTTC. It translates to CSASKGYETQYF.